The sequence of this T cell receptor (beta chain) was determined in a study of CD8 T cells in ankylosing spondylitis (dated by TCRdb to 2017 to 2019). With respect to the entire study: The study set out to find disease-linked TCR variants by profiling T cell receptor beta repertoires in ankylosing spondylitis patients and healthy donors. The full study cohort was made up of about 25 ankylosing spondylitis patients and over 90 healthy donors. Peripheral blood was sampled, and synovial fluid was additionally collected from ankylosing spondylitis patients. What the authors observed across the whole study: Some TCR beta motif variants had previously been reported in synovial fluid and blood of reactive arthritis patients, which suggested common disease-initiation mechanisms. A TCR beta motif of seven or eight highly homologous amino acid variants appeared characteristic of blood from ankylosing spondylitis patients. The disease-linked clones were reported to be significantly enriched in matched synovial fluid samples from ankylosing spondylitis patients. In peripheral blood, the disease-linked clones were found at relatively low frequencies and had a CD8+ phenotype.

From the germline V gene, CDR1 is SGHTA and CDR2 is FQGTGA. The V end loses 5 bases and the J end loses 1 base, and a stretch of 20 bases separates them. Taken from cysteine to phenylalanine, the CDR3 has 18 residues. The retained sequence is limited to the CDR3, 54 bases, with the frame set at the first base. A note on this clonotype: The antigen it recognizes is unknown. Per-base quality was not reported, and no clone a single base away is much larger than it.

Sequencing instrument: Illumina HiSeq 2500. TCR beta libraries were prepared by quantitative 5'-RACE with molecular barcodes. The original methods were these. To identify disease-linked TCR variants, a new computational method was used, one built on a probabilistic model of VDJ rearrangement. Using fastp at Q25 and MiXCR, TCRdb reprocessed the public reads and kept productive beta chains. Rows are combined by CDR3 protein, so each entry shows the most common genes and DNA. Here the V and J calls rest on TCRdb's processing, not on the authors' analysis. The sample contains just over 300,000 distinct CDR3 sequences, under 25% of them found a single time. The top ten clonotypes cover approximately 3.7% of the sample.

The clonotype originates from a female donor with ankylosing spondylitis or in good health (not recorded which). Sequenced material: blood, either unsorted or a sorted T cell fraction (not recorded which). Recombination linked TRBV7-3 to TRBJ2-2; the D gene could be TRBD1 or TRBD2, each one agreeing over 5 bases. The CDR3 corresponds to CASSSGTDRKRNTGELFF. In nucleotides, the sequence is TGTGCCAGCAGCAGTGGGACGGACCGGAAGCGGAACACCGGGGAGCTGTTTTTT.